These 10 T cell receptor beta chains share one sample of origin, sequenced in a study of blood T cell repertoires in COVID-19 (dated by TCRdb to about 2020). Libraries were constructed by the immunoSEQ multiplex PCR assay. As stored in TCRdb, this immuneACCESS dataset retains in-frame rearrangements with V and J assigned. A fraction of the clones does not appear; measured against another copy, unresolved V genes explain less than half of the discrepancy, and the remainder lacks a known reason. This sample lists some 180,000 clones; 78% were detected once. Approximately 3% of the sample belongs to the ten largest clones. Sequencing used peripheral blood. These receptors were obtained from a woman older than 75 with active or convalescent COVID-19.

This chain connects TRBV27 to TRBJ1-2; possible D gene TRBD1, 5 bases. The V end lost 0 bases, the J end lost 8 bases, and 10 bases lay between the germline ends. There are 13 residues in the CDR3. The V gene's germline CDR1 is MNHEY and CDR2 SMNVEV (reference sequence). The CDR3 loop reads CASSLSGEVGYTF. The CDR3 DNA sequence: TGTGCCAGCAGTTTATCAGGGGAGGTCGGCTACACCTTC.

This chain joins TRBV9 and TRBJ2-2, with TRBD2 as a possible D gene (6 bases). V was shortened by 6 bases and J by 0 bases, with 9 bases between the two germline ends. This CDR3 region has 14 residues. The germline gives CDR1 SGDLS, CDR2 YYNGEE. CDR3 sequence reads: CASTQRANTGELFF. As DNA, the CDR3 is TGTGCCAGCACTCAGCGGGCGAACACCGGGGAGCTGTTTTTT.

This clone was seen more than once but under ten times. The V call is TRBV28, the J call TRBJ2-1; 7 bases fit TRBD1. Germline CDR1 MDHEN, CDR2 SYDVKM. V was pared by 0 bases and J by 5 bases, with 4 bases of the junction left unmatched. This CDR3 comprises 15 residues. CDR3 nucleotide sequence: TGTGCCAGCAGTTTATGGACAGGGCTTAACAATGAGCAGTTCTTC. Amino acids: CASSLWTGLNNEQFF.

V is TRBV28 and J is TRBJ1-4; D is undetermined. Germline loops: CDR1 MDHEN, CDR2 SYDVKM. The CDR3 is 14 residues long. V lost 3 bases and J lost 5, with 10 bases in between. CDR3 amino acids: CASSFRQSNEKLFF. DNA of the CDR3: TGTGCCAGCAGTTTCAGGCAGTCGAATGAAAAACTGTTTTTT.

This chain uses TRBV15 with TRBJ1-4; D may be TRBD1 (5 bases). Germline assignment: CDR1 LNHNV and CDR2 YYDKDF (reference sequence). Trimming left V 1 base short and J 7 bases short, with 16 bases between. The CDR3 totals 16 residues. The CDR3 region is CATSRVWRPGGEKLFF. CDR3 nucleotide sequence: TGTGCCACCAGCAGAGTATGGCGGCCGGGGGGTGAAAAACTGTTTTTT.

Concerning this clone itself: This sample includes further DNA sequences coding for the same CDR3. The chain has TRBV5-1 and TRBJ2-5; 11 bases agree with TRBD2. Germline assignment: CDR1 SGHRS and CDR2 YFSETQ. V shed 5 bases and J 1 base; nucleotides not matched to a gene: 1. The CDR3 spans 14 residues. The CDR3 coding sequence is TGCGCCAGCAGTCTAGCGGGGGGCCAAGAGACCCAGTACTTC. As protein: CASSLAGGQETQYF.

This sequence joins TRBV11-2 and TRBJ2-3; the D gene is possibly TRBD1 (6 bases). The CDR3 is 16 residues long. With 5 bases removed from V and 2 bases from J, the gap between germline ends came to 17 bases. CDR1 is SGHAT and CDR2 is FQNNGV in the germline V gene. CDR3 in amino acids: CASSLGALSITDTQYF. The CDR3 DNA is TGTGCCAGCAGCCTGGGGGCACTCTCGATCACAGATACGCAGTATTTT.

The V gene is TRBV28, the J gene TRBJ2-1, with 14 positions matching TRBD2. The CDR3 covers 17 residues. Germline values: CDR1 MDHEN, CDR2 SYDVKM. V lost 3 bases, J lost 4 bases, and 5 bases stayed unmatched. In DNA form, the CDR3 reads TGTGCCAGCAGTTTGGGGACTAGCGGGGGTAAATACAATGAGCAGTTCTTC. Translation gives CASSLGTSGGKYNEQFF.

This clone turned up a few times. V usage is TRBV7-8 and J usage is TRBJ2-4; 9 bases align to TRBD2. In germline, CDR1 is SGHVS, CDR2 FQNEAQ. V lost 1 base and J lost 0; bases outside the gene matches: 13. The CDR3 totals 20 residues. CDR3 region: CASSLDTRTSASVAKNIQYF. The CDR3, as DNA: TGTGCCAGCAGCTTAGATACAAGGACTAGCGCATCGGTAGCCAAAAACATTCAGTACTTC.

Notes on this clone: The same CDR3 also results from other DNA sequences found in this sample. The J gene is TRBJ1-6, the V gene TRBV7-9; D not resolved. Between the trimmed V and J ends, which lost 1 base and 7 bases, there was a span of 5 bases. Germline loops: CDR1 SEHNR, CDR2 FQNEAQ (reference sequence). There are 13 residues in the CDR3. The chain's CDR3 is CASSLDLNSPLHF. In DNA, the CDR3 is TGTGCCAGCAGCTTAGACTTGAATTCACCCCTCCACTTT.